In its sample, the clone carrying this TCR beta chain was seen many times. The entry originates in a study of regulatory T cells in long-lasting Graves disease. TCR beta libraries were built with iRepertoire HTBI primers and Arm-PCR of CDR3 regions. In TCRdb, the multiplex PCR reads were re-called with MiXCR into one record per CDR3 protein. The repertoire holds under 500,000 distinct CDR3 sequences, with around 21% as singletons. Between the trimmed V and J ends, which lost 2 bases and 5 bases, there was a span of 13 bases. Germline assignment: CDR1 SGHVS and CDR2 FQNEAQ. The CDR3 length is 15 residues. As for time point: persistent/refractory GD, antithyroid drugs over 5 years with positive TRAb. RNA isolated from PBMCs was used to make the TCR library.

The chain is built from TRBV7-8 and TRBJ1-5; D is perhaps TRBD1 (6 bases). This receptor was obtained from a female donor with Graves disease. This specimen was peripheral blood mononuclear cells (PBMCs), taken when the disease was refractory, from a patient treated with antithyroid drugs. CDR3 DNA: TGTGCCAGCAGCTTAATCCACAGGGCTGATCAGCCCCAGCATTTT. Encoded protein: CASSLIHRADQPQHF.